Listed here are 10 T cell receptor beta chains from one sample, sequenced in a study of molecular identifiers for immune sequencing clone quantification. From the PCR reads, TCRdb called clonotypes with MiXCR, one entry per CDR3 protein. Of 97,000 or so distinct CDR3 sequences listed, around 37% are singletons. Sample: naive CD8+ T cells from blood, with Jurkat cell RNA spiked in. Described subset: FACS-sorted CD8+CD4-CCR7+CD45RA+ naive T cells. The receptors here all came from a human donor in good health. Some libraries in this study had Jurkat cell RNA spiked in.

This clonotype was observed a few times. The genes are TRBV28 and TRBJ1-4; maybe TRBD1 (5 bases). The V gene lost 5 bases and the J gene lost 6 bases, with 13 bases spanning the gap. Germline V gene data show CDR1 as MDHEN and CDR2 as SYDVKM. CDR3 length equals 14 residues. The CDR3 DNA reads as TGTGCCAGCAGTCCCGGGACTGAGGATGAAAAACTGTTTTTT. Protein product: CASSPGTEDEKLFF.

The rearrangement joins TRBV10-3 to TRBJ2-1; no clear D. The CDR3 consists of 15 residues. Germline V lookup: CDR1 ENHRY, CDR2 SYGVKD. V dropped 3 bases and J dropped 0 bases, with 9 bases sitting between them. CDR3 residues: CAISDFQNSYNEQFF. In DNA, the CDR3 is TGTGCCATCAGTGATTTTCAAAACTCCTACAATGAGCAGTTCTTC.

This clonotype was recorded at least ten times. V is TRBV15 and J is TRBJ1-5, with D unclear. V lost 7 bases, J lost 1 base, and 11 bases lay in between. The CDR3 has 14 amino acids. The germline CDR1 and CDR2 sequences are LNHNV and YYDKDF (reference sequence). CDR3 sequence: CATKSGMSNQPQHF. CDR3 in DNA: TGTGCCACCAAATCTGGAATGAGCAATCAGCCCCAGCATTTT.

On this clonotype: One end of the junction does not line up with germline, which may come from a read error. V gene TRBV7-8 combines with J gene TRBJ1-1; D uncertain. Germline V gene lookup returns CDR1 SGHVS and CDR2 FQNEAQ. The length of the CDR3 is 14 residues. CDR3 sequence: CASSLAAADTGAFF. The CDR3 bases are TGTGCCAGCAGCTTAGCGGCAGCTGACACTGGAGCTTTCTTT. Based on the CDR3 plus reference TRBV7-8 and TRBJ1-1, the full variable domain is GAGVSQSPRYKVAKRGQDVALRCDPISGHVSLFWYQQALGQGPEFLTYFQNEAQLDKSGLPSDRFFAERPEGSVSTLKIQRTQQEDSAVYLCASSLAAADTGAFFGQGTRLTVV.

This clonotype was counted once. A much larger clone lies one base from this, so it may be a read error. The chain carries TRBV7-9 and TRBJ2-1; 7 bases align to TRBD2. The V gene end was trimmed by 4 bases and the J gene end by 8 bases; junction bases not matched to a gene: 11. CDR1 and CDR2 from the germline V gene are SEHNR and FQNEAQ (reference sequence). The CDR3 sequence is 15 residues long. This CDR3 is CASSSTGTTPYEQFF. CDR3 nucleotide sequence: TGTGCCAGCAGCTCCACCGGGACTACCCCCTATGAGCAGTTCTTC.

This clonotype was counted at least ten times. The J gene is TRBJ1-1, the V gene TRBV7-2; D is ambiguous. This CDR3 is 16 amino acids long. Trimming left V 5 bases short and J 0 bases short, with 16 bases between. CDR1 and CDR2 from the germline V gene are SGHTA and FQGNSA. Here the CDR3 reads CASSPSSNSMNTEAFF. The CDR3 nucleotides read TGTGCCAGCAGCCCCAGTTCAAACTCTATGAACACTGAAGCTTTCTTT.

This clonotype was detected many times. The V gene is TRBV5-4, the J gene TRBJ2-2; the match to TRBD1 covers 7 bases. Looked up from germline, CDR1 is SGHNT and CDR2 is YYREEE (reference sequence). V shed 0 bases and J 7 bases; nucleotides not matched to a gene: 3. This CDR3 contains 14 residues. The CDR3 protein is CASSLGQGNGELFF. The CDR3 region has the DNA TGTGCCAGCAGCTTGGGACAGGGTAACGGGGAGCTGTTTTTT.

The chain links TRBV5-6 to TRBJ2-3, with D perhaps TRBD1 or TRBD2 (5 bases each). Germline V lookup: CDR1 SGHDT, CDR2 YYEEEE. Trimming left V 5 bases short and J 4 bases short, with 11 bases between. The CDR3 is made up of 13 amino acids. Here the CDR3 DNA reads TGTGCCAGCAGATCTGGGACGGCAGATACGCAGTATTTT. This sequence encodes CASRSGTADTQYF.

This clonotype was counted only a few times. V usage is TRBV11-2 and J usage is TRBJ2-7; 8 bases agree with TRBD1. J lost 6 bases, V lost 5 bases, and 12 bases had no gene match. The CDR3 spans 15 residues. Germline values: CDR1 SGHAT, CDR2 FQNNGV. The CDR3, as DNA: TGTGCCAGCAGCCTCACGGGACAGGTTCGGCCCGAGCAGTACTTC. Amino acids: CASSLTGQVRPEQYF.

This clonotype was counted between two and nine times. A read error is possible here, since a much larger clone lies one base away. J is TRBJ2-5 and V is TRBV29-1; D unclear. This CDR3 contains 10 residues. The germline gives CDR1 SQVTM, CDR2 ANQGSEA. Trimming shortened V by 6 bases and J by 7 bases, and 9 bases separated the two germline ends. CDR3 in amino acids: CSVDEVTQYF. In DNA, the CDR3 is TGCAGCGTCGATGAGGTGACCCAGTACTTC.